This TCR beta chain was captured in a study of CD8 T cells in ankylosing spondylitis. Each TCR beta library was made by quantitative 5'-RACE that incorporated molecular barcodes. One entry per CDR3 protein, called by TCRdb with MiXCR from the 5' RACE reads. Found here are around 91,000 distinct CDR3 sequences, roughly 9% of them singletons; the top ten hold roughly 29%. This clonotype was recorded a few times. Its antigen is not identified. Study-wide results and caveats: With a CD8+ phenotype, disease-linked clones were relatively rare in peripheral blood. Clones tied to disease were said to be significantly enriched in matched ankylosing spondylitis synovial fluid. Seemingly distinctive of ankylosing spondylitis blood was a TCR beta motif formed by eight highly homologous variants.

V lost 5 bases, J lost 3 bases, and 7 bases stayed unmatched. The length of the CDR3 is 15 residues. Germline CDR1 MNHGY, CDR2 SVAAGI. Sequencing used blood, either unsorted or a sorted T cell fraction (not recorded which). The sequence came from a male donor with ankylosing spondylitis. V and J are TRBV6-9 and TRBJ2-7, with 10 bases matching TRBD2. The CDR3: CASSIRIAGGYEQYF. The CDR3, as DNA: TGTGCCAGCAGTATTCGGATAGCGGGAGGCTACGAGCAGTACTTC.